The 22 T cell receptor beta chains in this list originate from one sample, sequenced in a study of identical twins. TCRdb redid the calling of the 5' RACE reads with MiXCR, one entry per CDR3 protein. The sample consists of under 250,000 distinct CDR3 sequences, around 7.6% of them appearing once. The same data also went into a second study, on yellow fever vaccine responses in identical twins.

Sequenced: CD8+ T cells sorted from blood. The receptors here all came from a young woman in good health.

This clonotype was counted ten times or more. V gene TRBV11-2 combines with J gene TRBJ2-1, with D unresolved. From germline, CDR1 is SGHAT and CDR2 FQNNGV. Trimming took 1 base from V and 8 from J, leaving 9 bases between them. CDR3 length: 13 residues. CDR3 residues: CASSLVSTDEQFF. DNA for the CDR3: TGTGCCAGCAGCTTAGTTAGTACCGATGAGCAGTTCTTC.

This clonotype was recorded at least ten times. The rearrangement joins TRBV5-1 to TRBJ2-2; no reliable D call. The ends were cut back, 9 bases at V and 3 bases at J, with 9 bases in the middle. Germline assignment: CDR1 SGHRS and CDR2 YFSETQ. CDR3 length equals 12 residues. CDR3 sequence (DNA): TGCGCCACCCCCTCGGACACCGGGGAGCTGTTTTTT. Translated, it gives CATPSDTGELFF.

The J gene is TRBJ2-5, the V gene TRBV29-1, with TRBD2 matching 12 bases. This CDR3 contains 18 residues. From germline, CDR1 is SQVTM and CDR2 ANQGSEA. Germline trimming cut 4 bases from V and 5 bases from J; bases unmatched to any gene: 17. The CDR3 reads CSVGDPRLAGGPYETQYF. The CDR3 DNA is TGCAGCGTTGGAGATCCCCGGCTAGCGGGAGGGCCCTATGAGACCCAGTACTTC.

CDR3 region: CSVEAGDGQETQYF. In DNA form, the CDR3 reads TGCAGCGTTGAAGCGGGGGACGGACAAGAGACCCAGTACTTC. This chain uses TRBV29-1 with TRBJ2-5; the D gene is possibly TRBD2 (6 bases). Germline loops: CDR1 SQVTM, CDR2 ANQGSEA. V lost 1 base to trimming and J lost 2 bases, with 11 bases between them. This CDR3 comprises 14 residues.

In its sample, this clonotype was seen many times. J is TRBJ2-7 and V is TRBV12-3 or TRBV12-4; no reliable D call. The CDR3 has 12 amino acids. V was shortened by 3 bases and J by 3 bases, with 6 bases between the two germline ends. The CDR3 nucleotides are TGTGCCAGCAGTTTTGACGGCTACGAGCAGTACTTC. Protein: CASSFDGYEQYF.

This clonotype was counted a few times. This sequence joins TRBV27 and TRBJ2-1; possibly TRBD1 or TRBD2 for D (5 bases each). V was trimmed by 8 bases and J by 10 bases, leaving 12 bases between them. The CDR3 consists of 11 residues. Germline CDR1 MNHEY, CDR2 SMNVEV (reference sequence). The CDR3 DNA reads TGTGCCAGCCTTAGTGGGGGAGAGCAGTTCTTC. Translated: CASLSGGEQFF.

This clonotype was observed many times. The gene calls are TRBV12-3 or TRBV12-4 and TRBJ2-2; the D gene is possibly TRBD2 (5 bases). Trimming cost V 5 bases and J 7 bases, with 17 bases left between them. The CDR3 loop spans 15 amino acids. CDR3 DNA sequence: TGTGCCAGCAGTCACCCCCGGGAAGGGATCGGGGAGCTGTTTTTT. This gives the protein CASSHPREGIGELFF.

This clonotype was counted a few times. The chain recombines TRBV12-3 or TRBV12-4 with TRBJ2-1, with 10 bases that match TRBD1. V lost 5 bases, J lost 14 bases, and 3 bases stayed unmatched. This CDR3 region has 11 residues. CDR3 coding DNA: TGTGCCAGCAGTAAGACAGGGGGCAAGTTCTTC. Protein product: CASSKTGGKFF.

This clonotype occurred many times. This chain connects TRBV12-3 or TRBV12-4 to TRBJ2-1; 10 bases align to TRBD2. The CDR3 sequence is 14 residues long. Germline trimming cut 7 bases from V and 7 bases from J; bases unmatched to any gene: 7. The CDR3 region has the DNA TGTGCCAGCACCGCCGGGACTAGCGTTAATGAGCAGTTCTTC. Translating gives CASTAGTSVNEQFF.

The table lists this clonotype with a few counts. The junction shows a germline mismatch at one end, possibly a read error. This rearrangement joins TRBV13 to TRBJ1-4, with TRBD1 matching over 7 bases. Germline V gene data show CDR1 as PRHDT and CDR2 as FYEKMQ (reference sequence). The CDR3 contains 11 residues. CDR3 residues: CASSRGTDKRF. CDR3 DNA: TGTGCCAGCAGCCGAGGGACAGATAAGAGATTT. The full variable domain, in which reference TRBV13 and TRBJ1-4 provide the parts outside the CDR3, is AAGVIQSPRHLIKEKRETATLKCYPIPRHDTVYWYQQGPGQDPQFLISFYEKMQSDKGSIPDRFSAQQFSDYHSELNMSSLELGDSALYFCASSRGTDKRFGSGTQLSVL.

This clonotype was observed a handful of times. The chain has TRBV20-1 and TRBJ1-3, with D possibly being TRBD1 (5 bases). This CDR3 has 15 residues. CDR1 DFQATT and CDR2 SNEGSKA come from the germline V gene (reference sequence). The germline V and J ends were trimmed by 3 bases and 0 bases, with 12 bases remaining between them. For the CDR3, the DNA is TGCAGTGCTAGGGGGGAGGGAAGCTCTGGAAACACCATATATTTT. Translation gives CSARGEGSSGNTIYF.

In this sample, this clonotype turned up many times. This chain joins TRBV12-3 or TRBV12-4 and TRBJ1-1; no clear D gene. The CDR3 spans 14 residues. V was cut by 1 base and J by 0 bases, with 6 bases left in between. This CDR3 reads CASSLGVMNTEAFF. DNA of the CDR3: TGTGCCAGCAGTTTAGGGGTTATGAACACTGAAGCTTTCTTT.

This clonotype came up many times. J is TRBJ1-1 and V is TRBV10-3; D gene ambiguous. The germline V gene has CDR1 ENHRY and CDR2 SYGVKD. V was cut by 4 bases and J by 4 bases, with 4 bases left in between. The CDR3 sequence is 11 residues long. The CDR3 coding sequence is TGTGCCATCAGTGTGGGCACTGAAGCTTTCTTT. Protein sequence: CAISVGTEAFF.

CDR3 DNA sequence: TGTGCCAGCAGCAATAGTCAGGGGATTAATGAAAAACTGTTTTTT. Protein product: CASSNSQGINEKLFF. The V gene is TRBV11-2, the J gene TRBJ1-4, with D possibly TRBD1 on 6 matching bases. The germline CDR1 and CDR2 sequences are SGHAT and FQNNGV. V was pared by 5 bases and J by 4 bases, with 14 bases between. The CDR3 runs 15 residues.

This clonotype was observed at least ten times. V usage is TRBV7-3 and J usage is TRBJ2-7; 14 bases are a match to TRBD2. Germline V gene data show CDR1 as SGHTA and CDR2 as FQGTGA. CDR3 length: 15 residues. V lost 5 bases to trimming and J lost 6 bases; unmatched junction nucleotides: 6. CDR3 in amino acids: CASSLGLAGVSEQYF. The CDR3 nucleotides read TGTGCCAGCAGCCTGGGACTAGCGGGAGTAAGCGAGCAGTACTTC.

This clonotype was observed a handful of times. This chain links TRBV18 with TRBJ2-7; no firm D call. Trimming pared 5 bases from V and 3 bases from J, leaving 14 bases between. This CDR3 region has 14 residues. Germline-derived CDR1 and CDR2 are KGHSH and LQKENI. The CDR3 nucleotides are TGTGCCAGCTCATCTAGTACTGTTAACTACGAGCAGTACTTC. Protein: CASSSSTVNYEQYF.

A single count supports this clonotype. CDR3 bases: TGTGCCAGCAGCTTAGCGGTTGACAGGCTACTCTACGAGCAGTACTTC. Its protein is CASSLAVDRLLYEQYF. V and J are TRBV7-2 and TRBJ2-7; weak D call: TRBD1 (6 bases). The CDR3 sequence is 16 residues long. V was pared by 0 bases and J by 3 bases, with 15 bases between. CDR1 SGHTA and CDR2 FQGNSA come from the germline V gene. The entire variable domain, with the rest obtained from reference TRBV7-2 and TRBJ2-7, is as follows: GAGVSQSPSNKVTEKGKDVELRCDPISGHTALYWYRQSLGQGLEFLIYFQGNSAPDKSGLPSDRFSAERTGGSVSTLTIQRTQQEDSAVYLCASSLAVDRLLYEQYFGPGTRLTVT.

For this clonotype: Germline and junction disagree at one end, which may indicate a read error. The rearrangement links TRBV10-1 to TRBJ2-3, with D possibly TRBD2 on 5 matching bases. The CDR3 sequence is 15 residues long. Germline V gives CDR1 WNHNN, CDR2 SYGVQD (reference sequence). The CDR3 nucleotides read TGCGCCAGCAGATCTCTCCGGACTGGCACAGTTACGCAGTATTTT. Amino acid sequence: CASRSLRTGTVTQYF.

The table lists this clonotype with a few counts. V is TRBV7-9 and J is TRBJ2-1; 8 bases are shared with TRBD1. Germline V gene data show CDR1 as SEHNR and CDR2 as FQNEAQ (reference sequence). This CDR3 region has 13 residues. Trimming removed 11 bases from V and 2 bases from J; junction bases left unmatched: 5. The CDR3, as DNA: TGTGCCGTCCGGGACAGGACCTACAATGAGCAGTTCTTC. This codes for CAVRDRTYNEQFF.

The chain is built from TRBV28 and TRBJ2-1, with 9 bases aligning to TRBD2. The CDR3 is made up of 14 amino acids. V shed 3 bases, J shed 7 bases, and the junction held 4 bases outside the gene matches. Germline V CDR1 and CDR2: MDHEN, SYDVKM. The CDR3 loop reads CASSLGTSRNEQFF. DNA of the CDR3: TGTGCCAGCAGTTTGGGGACTAGCCGGAATGAGCAGTTCTTC.

This clonotype was seen at least ten times. J is TRBJ2-5 and V is TRBV20-1; tentatively, D is TRBD1 or TRBD2 (6 bases each). V lost 3 bases and J 2 bases, leaving 10 bases between the germline ends. CDR1 is DFQATT and CDR2 is SNEGSKA in the germline V gene (reference sequence). The length of the CDR3 is 13 residues. The CDR3 sequence is CSASRRGQETQYF. The CDR3 DNA sequence: TGCAGTGCTAGTAGGAGGGGGCAAGAGACCCAGTACTTC.

The CDR3, as DNA: TGCAGTGCTAGCCTGCGCGTCCCTATGGGGGAGACCCAGTACTTC. This codes for CSASLRVPMGETQYF. The chain links TRBV20-1 to TRBJ2-5; no clear D. Trimming cost V 3 bases and J 5 bases, with 19 bases left between them. In germline, CDR1 is DFQATT, CDR2 SNEGSKA (reference sequence). The CDR3 has 15 residues.